This TCR beta chain came from a study of cytomegalovirus exposure and HLA in healthy donors. Study details: The roughly 120 validation repertoires matched the 666 first-cohort repertoires in platform, a later analysis reported.

V dropped 0 bases and J dropped 6; count of bases not matched to a gene: 2. CDR1 and CDR2 (germline): SEHNR, FQNEAQ (reference sequence). The CDR3 has 15 amino acids. The repertoire was sequenced with immunoSEQ multiplex PCR; TCRdb's copy has only in-frame clones and lacks some. The data contain 260,000 or so clones, about 90% of them singletons. The rearrangement links TRBV7-9 to TRBJ2-2, with 9 positions matching TRBD2. The source material was PBMCs. The TCR originated in a woman aged 25-40 years in good health and CMV-seronegative. CDR3 nucleotide sequence: TGTGCCAGCAGCTTAGCGGGACTAGCTCCCGGGGAGCTGTTTTTT. The encoded protein is CASSLAGLAPGELFF.